The present TCR beta chain was sequenced within a study of blood T cell repertoires in COVID-19. This CDR3 is built from 16 residues. The method was immunoSEQ multiplex PCR; TCRdb's version includes in-frame clones alone and lacks a portion of them. The data show about 88,000 clones, roughly 88% seen once. The sample consisted of peripheral blood. The J gene is TRBJ1-6, the V gene TRBV21-1; no DNA check was done on the table's D call, TRBD1. TRBV21-1 is reported as a pseudogene. This receptor was obtained from an older man with acute or convalescent COVID-19. CDR3 amino acids: CASRSPQTGPDSPLHF. CDR3 nucleotides: TGTGCCAGCCGTTCCCCTCAGACAGGGCCAGATTCACCCCTCCACTTT.